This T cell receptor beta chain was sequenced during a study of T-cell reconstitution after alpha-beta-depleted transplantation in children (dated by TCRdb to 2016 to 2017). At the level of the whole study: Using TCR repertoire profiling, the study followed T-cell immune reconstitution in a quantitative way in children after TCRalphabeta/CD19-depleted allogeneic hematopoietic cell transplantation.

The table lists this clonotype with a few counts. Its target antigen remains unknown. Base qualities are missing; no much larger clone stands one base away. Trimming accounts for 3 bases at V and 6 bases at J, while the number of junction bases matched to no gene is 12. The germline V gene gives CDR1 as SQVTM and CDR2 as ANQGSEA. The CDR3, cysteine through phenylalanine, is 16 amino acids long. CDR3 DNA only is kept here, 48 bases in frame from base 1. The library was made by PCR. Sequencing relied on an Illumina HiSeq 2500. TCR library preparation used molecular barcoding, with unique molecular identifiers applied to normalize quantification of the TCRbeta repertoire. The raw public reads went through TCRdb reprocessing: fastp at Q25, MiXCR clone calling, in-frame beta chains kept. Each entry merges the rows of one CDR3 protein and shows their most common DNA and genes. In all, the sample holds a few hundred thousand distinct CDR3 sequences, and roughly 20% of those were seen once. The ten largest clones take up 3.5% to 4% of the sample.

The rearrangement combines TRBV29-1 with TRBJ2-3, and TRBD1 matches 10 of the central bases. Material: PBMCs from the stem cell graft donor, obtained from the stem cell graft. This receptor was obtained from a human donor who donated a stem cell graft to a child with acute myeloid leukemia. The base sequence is TGCAGCGTTGAGAGGTTGACAGGGGGCATGAGGGATACGCAGTATTTT. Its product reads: CSVERLTGGMRDTQYF.